This T cell receptor (beta chain) was recorded in a study of blood T cell repertoires in COVID-19. At the level of the study: Acute-phase and convalescent COVID-19 samples originated in the United States, Italy and Spain. The cDNA or gDNA used as material had been derived from T cells, B-cell-depleted T cells, or PBMCs.

How the authors handled the data: For nucleated cells, counts were estimated from reference gene primer amplification. Profiling relied on immunoSEQ multiplex PCR, and the TCRdb table lists in-frame clones only, not all of them. The V and J calls and clone size come from that table; D and trimming were worked out from the DNA. This table has around 330,000 clones, 88% appearing once. This CDR3 is built from 13 residues. Germline V gives CDR1 MDHEN, CDR2 SYDVKM. V shed 3 bases and J shed 4 bases, with 9 bases lying between them. This sequence was found in a woman between 45 and 65 years old with active or convalescent COVID-19. This rearrangement joins TRBV28 to TRBJ1-2; no definite D call. Sequenced material: peripheral blood. The CDR3 bases are TGTGCCAGCAGTTTCGGGGTTTCCTATGGCTACACCTTC. Amino acid sequence: CASSFGVSYGYTF.